This TCR beta chain is from a study of blood T cell dynamics during melanoma immunotherapy. The time point: week 3, after first cycle of checkpoint inhibitor. CDR1 and CDR2 from the germline V gene are SGDLS and YYNGEE. Trimming removed 2 bases at V and 6 bases at J, with 13 bases between. The CDR3 is 14 residues long. This table comes from immunoSEQ multiplex PCR, and its TCRdb copy is limited to in-frame clones, with some not included. This table has some 15,000 clones, around 90% appearing once. The TCR sequence derives from a human donor with melanoma. V and J are TRBV9 and TRBJ2-3; no reliable D call. Sequencing used effector memory CD8+ T cells from blood, obtained from a patient treated with checkpoint blockade. The CDR3 nucleotides read TGTGCCAGCAGCGTTGGGATTCAGTGGGATACGCAGTATTTT. Translated: CASSVGIQWDTQYF.